Included here is one T cell receptor beta chain sequence, with context. Its antigen is not identified. The data stem from a study of shared clonotypes between healthy human individuals. Whole-study results and caveats: Compared with memory subsets, naive subsets generally had larger estimated richness.

The germline V and J ends were trimmed by 11 bases and 0 bases, with 16 bases remaining between them. Germline CDR1 and CDR2: SGHTA and FQGNSA. This CDR3 region has 15 residues. The method was immunoSEQ multiplex PCR; TCRdb's version includes in-frame clones alone and lacks a portion of them. The sample consists of approximately 1,500,000 clones, around 95% of them appearing once. Donors were healthy HIV-negative adults without recent acute infections or vaccinations. The TCR was taken from a man aged 30-40 years in good health. The rearrangement uses TRBV7-2 and TRBJ1-4, with D tentatively TRBD1 (6 bases). The material sequenced was naive CD4+ T cells sorted from blood. Subset reported: CD45RA+ positively selected. The CDR3 region is CASNSRGSTNEKLFF. The CDR3, as DNA: TGTGCCTCGAATTCCAGGGGTTCAACTAATGAAAAACTGTTTTTT.